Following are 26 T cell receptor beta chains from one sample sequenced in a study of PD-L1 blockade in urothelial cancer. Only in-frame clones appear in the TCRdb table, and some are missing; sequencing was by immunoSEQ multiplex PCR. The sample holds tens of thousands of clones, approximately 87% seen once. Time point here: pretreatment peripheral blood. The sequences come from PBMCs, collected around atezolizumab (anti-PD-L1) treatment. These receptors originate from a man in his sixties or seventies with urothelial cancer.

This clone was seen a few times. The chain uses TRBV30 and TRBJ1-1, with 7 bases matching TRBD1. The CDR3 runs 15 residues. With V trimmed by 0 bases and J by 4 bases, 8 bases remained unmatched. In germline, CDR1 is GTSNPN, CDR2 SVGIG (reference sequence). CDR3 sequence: CAWSVRGAGGTEAFF. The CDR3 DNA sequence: TGTGCCTGGAGTGTAAGGGGGGCAGGGGGCACTGAAGCTTTCTTT.

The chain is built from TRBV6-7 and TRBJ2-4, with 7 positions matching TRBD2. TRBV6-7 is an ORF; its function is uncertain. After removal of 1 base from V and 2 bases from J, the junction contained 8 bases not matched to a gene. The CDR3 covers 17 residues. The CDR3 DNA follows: TGTGCCAGCAGTTACTGGAAGGGAGGGGTGACCAAAAACATTCAGTACTTC. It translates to CASSYWKGGVTKNIQYF.

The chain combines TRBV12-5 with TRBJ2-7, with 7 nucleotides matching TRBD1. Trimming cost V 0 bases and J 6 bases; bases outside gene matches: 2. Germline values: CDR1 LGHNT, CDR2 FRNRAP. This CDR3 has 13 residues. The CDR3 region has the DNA TGTGCTAGTGGTTTGGTCGGGACAGCCGAGCAGTACTTC. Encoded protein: CASGLVGTAEQYF. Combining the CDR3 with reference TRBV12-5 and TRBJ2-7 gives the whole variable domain DARVTQTPRHKVTEMGQEVTMRCQPILGHNTVFWYRQTMMQGLELLAYFRNRAPLDDSGMPKDRFSAEMPDATLATLKIQPSEPRDSAVYFCASGLVGTAEQYFGPGTRLTVT.

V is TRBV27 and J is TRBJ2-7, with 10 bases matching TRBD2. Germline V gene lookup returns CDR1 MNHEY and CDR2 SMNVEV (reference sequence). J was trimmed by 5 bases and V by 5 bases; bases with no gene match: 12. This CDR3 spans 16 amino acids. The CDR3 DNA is TGTGCCAGCAGTCCTTGGAAAGCGGGAGGGATCCACGAGCAGTACTTC. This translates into CASSPWKAGGIHEQYF.

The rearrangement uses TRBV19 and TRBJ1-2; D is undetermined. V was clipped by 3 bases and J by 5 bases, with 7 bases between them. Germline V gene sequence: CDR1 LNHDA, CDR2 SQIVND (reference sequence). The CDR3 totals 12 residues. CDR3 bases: TGTGCCAGTAGTATTCCGGGGTATGGCTACACCTTC. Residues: CASSIPGYGYTF.

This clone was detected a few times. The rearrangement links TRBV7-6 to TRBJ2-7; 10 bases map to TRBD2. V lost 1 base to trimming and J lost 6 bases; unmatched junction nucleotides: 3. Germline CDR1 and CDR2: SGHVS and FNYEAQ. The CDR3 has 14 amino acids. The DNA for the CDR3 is TGTGCCAGCAGCTTAGTTCTAGCGGGAGCCGAGCAGTACTTC. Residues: CASSLVLAGAEQYF. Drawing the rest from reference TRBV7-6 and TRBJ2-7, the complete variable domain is GAGVSQSPRYKVTKRGQDVALRCDPISGHVSLYWYRQALGQGPEFLTYFNYEAQQDKSGLPNDRFSAERPEGSISTLTIQRTEQRDSAMYRCASSLVLAGAEQYFGPGTRLTVT.

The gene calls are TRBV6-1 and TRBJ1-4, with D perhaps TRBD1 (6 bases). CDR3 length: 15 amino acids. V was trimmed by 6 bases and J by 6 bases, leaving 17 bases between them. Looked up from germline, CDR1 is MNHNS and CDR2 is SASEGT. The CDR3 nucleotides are TGTGCCAGCAGGCCTTACAGGGCAGGTCATGAAAAACTGTTTTTT. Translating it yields CASRPYRAGHEKLFF.

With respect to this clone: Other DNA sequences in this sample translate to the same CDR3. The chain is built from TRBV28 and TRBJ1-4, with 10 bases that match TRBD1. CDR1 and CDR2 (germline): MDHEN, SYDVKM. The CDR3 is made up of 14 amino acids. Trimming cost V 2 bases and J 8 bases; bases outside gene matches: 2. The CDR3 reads CASSLDRGREKLFF. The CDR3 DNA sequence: TGTGCCAGCAGTTTAGACAGGGGGCGGGAAAAACTGTTTTTT.

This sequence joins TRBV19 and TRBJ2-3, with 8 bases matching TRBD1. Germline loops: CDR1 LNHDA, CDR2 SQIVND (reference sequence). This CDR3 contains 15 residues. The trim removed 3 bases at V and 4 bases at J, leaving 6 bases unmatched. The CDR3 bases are TGTGCCAGTAGTATCAGGGGGCGCGAAGCAGATACGCAGTATTTT. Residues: CASSIRGREADTQYF.

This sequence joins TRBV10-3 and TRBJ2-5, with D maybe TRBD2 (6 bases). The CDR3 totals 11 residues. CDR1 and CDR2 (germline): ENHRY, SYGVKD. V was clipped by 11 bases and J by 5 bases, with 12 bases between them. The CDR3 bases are TGTGCCGTCAAAGGAGGGGAGACCCAGTACTTC. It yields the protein CAVKGGETQYF.

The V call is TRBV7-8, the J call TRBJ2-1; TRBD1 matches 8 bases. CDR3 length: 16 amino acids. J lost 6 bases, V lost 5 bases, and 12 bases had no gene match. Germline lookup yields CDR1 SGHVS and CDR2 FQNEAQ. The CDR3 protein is CASSHKTGARGNEQFF. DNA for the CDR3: TGTGCCAGCAGCCATAAGACAGGGGCGAGGGGCAATGAGCAGTTCTTC.

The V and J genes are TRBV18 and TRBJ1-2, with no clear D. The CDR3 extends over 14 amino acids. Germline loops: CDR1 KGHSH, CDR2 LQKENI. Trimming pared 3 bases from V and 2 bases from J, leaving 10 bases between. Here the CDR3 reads CASSPGGGNYGYTF. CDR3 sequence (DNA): TGTGCCAGCTCACCTGGTGGCGGAAACTATGGCTACACCTTC.

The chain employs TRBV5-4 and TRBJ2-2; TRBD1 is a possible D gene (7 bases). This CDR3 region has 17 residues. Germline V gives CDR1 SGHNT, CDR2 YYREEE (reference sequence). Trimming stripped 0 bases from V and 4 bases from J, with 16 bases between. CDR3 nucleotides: TGTGCCAGCAGCTTGGGAGGAGGGGGCAGGGGCACCGGGGAGCTGTTTTTT. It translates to CASSLGGGGRGTGELFF.

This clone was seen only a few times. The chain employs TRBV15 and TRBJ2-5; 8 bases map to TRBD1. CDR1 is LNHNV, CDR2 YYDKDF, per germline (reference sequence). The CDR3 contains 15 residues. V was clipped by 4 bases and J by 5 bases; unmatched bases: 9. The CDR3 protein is CATSTGRGRGETQYF. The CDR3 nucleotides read TGTGCCACCAGCACCGGCAGGGGGCGAGGGGAGACCCAGTACTTC.

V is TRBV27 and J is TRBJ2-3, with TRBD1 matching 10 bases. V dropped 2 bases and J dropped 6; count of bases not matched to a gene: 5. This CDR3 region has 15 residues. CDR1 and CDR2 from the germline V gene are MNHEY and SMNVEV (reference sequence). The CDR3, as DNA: TGTGCCAGCAGTTTACAGGGACAGGGGATGGATACGCAGTATTTT. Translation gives CASSLQGQGMDTQYF.

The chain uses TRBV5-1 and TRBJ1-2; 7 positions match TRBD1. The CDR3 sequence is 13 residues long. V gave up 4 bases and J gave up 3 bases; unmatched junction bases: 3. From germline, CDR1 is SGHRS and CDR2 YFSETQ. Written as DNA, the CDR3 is TGCGCCAGCAGCAGGGGGCCGGACTATGGCTACACCTTC. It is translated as CASSRGPDYGYTF. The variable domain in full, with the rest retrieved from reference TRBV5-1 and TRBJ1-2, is KAGVTQTPRYLIKTRGQQVTLSCSPISGHRSVSWYQQTPGQGLQFLFEYFSETQRNKGNFPGRFSGRQFSNSRSEMNVSTLELGDSALYLCASSRGPDYGYTFGSGTRLTVV.

The DNA for the CDR3 is TGTGCCAGCAGGTATAGCAATCAGCCCCAGCATTTT. Translating it yields CASRYSNQPQHF. The chain uses TRBV6-1 and TRBJ1-5; unclear D gene. This CDR3 is 12 amino acids long. V was shortened by 6 bases and J by 0 bases, with 3 bases between the two germline ends. Germline V gene sequence: CDR1 MNHNS, CDR2 SASEGT.

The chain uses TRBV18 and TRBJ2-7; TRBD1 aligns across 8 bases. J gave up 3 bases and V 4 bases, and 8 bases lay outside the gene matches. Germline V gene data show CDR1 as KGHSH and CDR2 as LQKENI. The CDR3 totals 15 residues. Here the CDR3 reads CASSLPGGAGYEQYF. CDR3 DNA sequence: TGTGCCAGCTCACTACCAGGGGGCGCCGGCTACGAGCAGTACTTC.

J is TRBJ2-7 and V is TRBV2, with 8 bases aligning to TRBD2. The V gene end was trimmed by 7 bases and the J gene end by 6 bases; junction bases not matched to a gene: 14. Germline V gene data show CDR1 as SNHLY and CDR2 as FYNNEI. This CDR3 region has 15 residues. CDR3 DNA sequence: TGTGCCAGCAATTTAGAAAGCGGGGCGGGGGGCGAGCAGTACTTC. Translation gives CASNLESGAGGEQYF.

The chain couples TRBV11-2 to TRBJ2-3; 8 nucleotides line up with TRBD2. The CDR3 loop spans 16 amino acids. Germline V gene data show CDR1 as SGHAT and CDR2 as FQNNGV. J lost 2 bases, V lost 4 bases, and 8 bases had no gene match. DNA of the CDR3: TGTGCCAGCAGCTCGGACTTAGCGGGATTCACAGATACGCAGTATTTT. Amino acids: CASSSDLAGFTDTQYF.

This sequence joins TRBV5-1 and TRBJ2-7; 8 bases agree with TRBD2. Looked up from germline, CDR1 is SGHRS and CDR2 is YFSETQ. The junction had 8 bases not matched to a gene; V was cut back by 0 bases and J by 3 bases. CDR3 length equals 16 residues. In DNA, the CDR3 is TGCGCCAGCAGCTTGGCCACGGGCGGGAGGAGCTACGAGCAGTACTTC. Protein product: CASSLATGGRSYEQYF. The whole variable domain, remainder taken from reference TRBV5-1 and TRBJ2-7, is KAGVTQTPRYLIKTRGQQVTLSCSPISGHRSVSWYQQTPGQGLQFLFEYFSETQRNKGNFPGRFSGRQFSNSRSEMNVSTLELGDSALYLCASSLATGGRSYEQYFGPGTRLTVT.

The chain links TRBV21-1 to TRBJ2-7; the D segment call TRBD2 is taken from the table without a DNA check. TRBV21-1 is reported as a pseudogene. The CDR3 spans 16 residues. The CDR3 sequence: CASSKVRPSGSYEQYF. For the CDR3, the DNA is TGTGCCAGCAGCAAAGTCCGCCCTAGCGGCTCCTACGAGCAGTACTTC.

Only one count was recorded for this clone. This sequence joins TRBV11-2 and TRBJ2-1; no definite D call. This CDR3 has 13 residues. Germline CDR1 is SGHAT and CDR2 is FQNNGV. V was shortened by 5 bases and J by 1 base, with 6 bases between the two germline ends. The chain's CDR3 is CASSVTSYNEQFF. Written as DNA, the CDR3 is TGTGCCAGCAGCGTGACATCCTACAATGAGCAGTTCTTC. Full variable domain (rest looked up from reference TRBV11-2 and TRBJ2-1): EAGVAQSPRYKIIEKRQSVAFWCNPISGHATLYWYQQILGQGPKLLIQFQNNGVVDDSQLPKDRFSAERLKGVDSTLKIQPAKLEDSAVYLCASSVTSYNEQFFGPGTRLTVL.

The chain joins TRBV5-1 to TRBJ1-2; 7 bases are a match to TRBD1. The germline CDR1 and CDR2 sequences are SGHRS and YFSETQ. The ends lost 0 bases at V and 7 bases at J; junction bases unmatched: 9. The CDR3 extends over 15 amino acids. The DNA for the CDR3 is TGCGCCAGCAGCTTGGCCGGACAGGATATAGCTGGCTACACCTTC. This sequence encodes CASSLAGQDIAGYTF. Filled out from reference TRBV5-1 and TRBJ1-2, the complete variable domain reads KAGVTQTPRYLIKTRGQQVTLSCSPISGHRSVSWYQQTPGQGLQFLFEYFSETQRNKGNFPGRFSGRQFSNSRSEMNVSTLELGDSALYLCASSLAGQDIAGYTFGSGTRLTVV.

Written as DNA, the CDR3 is TGTGCCAGCAGTGGGGACTACGGTGAGCAGTTCTTC. It is translated as CASSGDYGEQFF. V is TRBV6-1 and J is TRBJ2-1; 7 bases align to TRBD2. Germline V gene lookup returns CDR1 MNHNS and CDR2 SASEGT. This CDR3 spans 12 amino acids. V lost 4 bases to trimming and J lost 9 bases; unmatched junction nucleotides: 3.

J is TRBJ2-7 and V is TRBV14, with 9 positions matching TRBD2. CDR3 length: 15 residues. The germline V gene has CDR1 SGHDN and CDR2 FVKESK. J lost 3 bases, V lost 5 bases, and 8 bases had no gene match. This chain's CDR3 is CASSALGSGSYEQYF. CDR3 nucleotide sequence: TGTGCCAGCAGCGCCCTGGGTAGCGGGAGCTACGAGCAGTACTTC.